The sequence of this T cell receptor (beta chain) was determined in a study of read filtering for tumor transcriptome and immune sequencing. Across the study: Transcriptome libraries were built from DNase-treated RNA.

Trimming cost V 4 bases and J 0 bases; bases outside gene matches: 6. Germline CDR1 reads LGHDT; CDR2 reads YNNKEL (reference sequence). The CDR3 has 15 amino acids. This clonotype was picked up many times. From 300 to 450 ng of RNA, a library with molecular barcoded alpha/delta and beta/gamma adaptors was made. TCRdb independently ran MiXCR on the reads; one entry per CDR3 protein. The sample includes over 50,000 distinct CDR3 sequences, more than 11% of them seen just once. The V gene is TRBV3-1, the J gene TRBJ2-7; 7 bases agree with TRBD2. The sequenced material came from a population of CD138-negative cells sorted from bone marrow. This TCR came from a donor at least 40 years old with multiple myeloma. In DNA, the CDR3 is TGTGCCAGCAGCCCTACCGGCGGGAGCTCCTACGAGCAGTACTTC. This codes for CASSPTGGSSYEQYF.